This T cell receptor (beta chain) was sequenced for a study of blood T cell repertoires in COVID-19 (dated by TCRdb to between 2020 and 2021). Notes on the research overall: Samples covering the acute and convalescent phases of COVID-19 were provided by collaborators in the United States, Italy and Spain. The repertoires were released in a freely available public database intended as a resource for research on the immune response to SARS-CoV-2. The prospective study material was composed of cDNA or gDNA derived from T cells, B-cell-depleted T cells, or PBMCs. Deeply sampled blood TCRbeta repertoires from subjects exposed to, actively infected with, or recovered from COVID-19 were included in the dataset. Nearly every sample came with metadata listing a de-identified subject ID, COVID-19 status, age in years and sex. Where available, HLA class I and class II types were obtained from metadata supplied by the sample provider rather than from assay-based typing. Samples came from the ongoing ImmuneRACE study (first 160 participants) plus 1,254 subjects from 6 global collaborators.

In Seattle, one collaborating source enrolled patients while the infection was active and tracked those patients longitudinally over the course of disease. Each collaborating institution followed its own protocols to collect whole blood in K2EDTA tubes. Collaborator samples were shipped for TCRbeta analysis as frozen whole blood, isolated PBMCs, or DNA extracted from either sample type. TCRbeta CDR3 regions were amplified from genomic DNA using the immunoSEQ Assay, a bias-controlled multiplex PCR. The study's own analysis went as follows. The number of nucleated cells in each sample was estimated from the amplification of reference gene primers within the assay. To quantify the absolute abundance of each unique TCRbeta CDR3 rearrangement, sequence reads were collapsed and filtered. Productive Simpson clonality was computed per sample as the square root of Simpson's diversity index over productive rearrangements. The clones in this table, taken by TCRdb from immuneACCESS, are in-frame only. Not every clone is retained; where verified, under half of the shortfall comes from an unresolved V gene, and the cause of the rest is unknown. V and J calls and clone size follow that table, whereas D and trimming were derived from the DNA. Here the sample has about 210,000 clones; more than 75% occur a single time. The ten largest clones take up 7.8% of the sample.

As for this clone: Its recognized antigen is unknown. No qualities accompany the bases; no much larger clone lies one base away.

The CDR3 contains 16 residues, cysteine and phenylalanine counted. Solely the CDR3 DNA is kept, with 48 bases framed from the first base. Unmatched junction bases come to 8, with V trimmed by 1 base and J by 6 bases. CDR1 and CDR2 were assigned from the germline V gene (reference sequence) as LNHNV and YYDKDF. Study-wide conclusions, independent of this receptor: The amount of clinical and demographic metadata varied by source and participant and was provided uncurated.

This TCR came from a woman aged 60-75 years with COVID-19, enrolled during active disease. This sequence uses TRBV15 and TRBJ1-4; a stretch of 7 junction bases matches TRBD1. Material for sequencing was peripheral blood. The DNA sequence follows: TGTGCCACCAGCAGAGCCCCGACAGGGATGTATGAAAAACTGTTTTTT. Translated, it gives CATSRAPTGMYEKLFF.